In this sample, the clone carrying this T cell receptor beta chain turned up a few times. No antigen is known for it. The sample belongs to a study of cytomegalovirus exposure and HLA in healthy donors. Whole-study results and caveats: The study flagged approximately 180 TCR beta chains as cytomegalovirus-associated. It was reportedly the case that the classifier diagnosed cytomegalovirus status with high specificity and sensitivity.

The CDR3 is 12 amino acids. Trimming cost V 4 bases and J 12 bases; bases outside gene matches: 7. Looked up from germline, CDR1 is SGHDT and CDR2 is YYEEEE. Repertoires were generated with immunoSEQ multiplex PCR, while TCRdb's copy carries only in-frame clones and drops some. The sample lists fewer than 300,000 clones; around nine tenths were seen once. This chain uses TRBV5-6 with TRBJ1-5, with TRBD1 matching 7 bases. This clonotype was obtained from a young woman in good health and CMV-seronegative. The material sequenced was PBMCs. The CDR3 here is CASSPYRGVQHF. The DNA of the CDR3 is TGTGCCAGCAGCCCTTACAGGGGAGTCCAGCATTTT. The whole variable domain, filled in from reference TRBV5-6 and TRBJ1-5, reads DAGVTQSPTHLIKTRGQQVTLRCSPKSGHDTVSWYQQALGQGPQFIFQYYEEEERQRGNFPDRFSGHQFPNYSSELNVNALLLGDSALYLCASSPYRGVQHFGDGTRLSIL.